The rows below give T cell receptor beta chains drawn from one sample of a study of T-cell memory formation after mild COVID-19. From the 5' RACE reads, TCRdb called clonotypes with MiXCR, one entry per CDR3 protein. This sample yields about 140,000 distinct CDR3 sequences, of which less than 25% are seen a single time; around 24% belongs to the top ten. Material for sequencing was PBMCs or a T cell subset sorted from them (not recorded which). These receptors all stem from an adult woman who had mild COVID-19 (a few samples of this study predate the infection). Cell type and time point are not known. Each CDR3 is given with its conserved first and last residue. The order of the fields is V gene, clone size, J gene, D gene, CDR3 protein, CDR3 DNA. The D gene is left open where the match is weak. Expanded clones are given a class, and other clones once, few, many or no size at all.

v_call: TRBV6-2/TRBV6-3; clone_size: .; j_call: TRBJ2-1; d_call: .; cdr3_aa: CASSYTEGSYNEQFF; cdr3_nt: TGTGCCAGCAGTTACACAGAGGGCTCCTACAATGAGCAGTTCTTC
v_call: TRBV24-1; clone_size: .; j_call: TRBJ2-2; d_call: .; cdr3_aa: CATSDPGTLGRLFF; cdr3_nt: TGTGCCACCAGTGATCCCGGGACGTTGGGCCGGCTGTTTTTT
v_call: TRBV20-1; clone_size: few; j_call: TRBJ2-7; d_call: TRBD2; cdr3_aa: CSARDTSGALSYEQYF; cdr3_nt: TGCAGTGCTAGAGACACCAGCGGGGCCCTCTCCTACGAGCAGTACTTC
v_call: TRBV7-9; clone_size: few; j_call: TRBJ2-5; d_call: TRBD1; cdr3_aa: CASSYGDRRGTQYF; cdr3_nt: TGTGCCAGCAGCTACGGGGACAGGCGGGGGACCCAGTACTTC
v_call: TRBV4-1; clone_size: .; j_call: TRBJ2-2; d_call: .; cdr3_aa: CDSSQGPITLNTGELFF; cdr3_nt: TGCGACAGCAGCCAGGGCCCGATTACCTTAAACACCGGGGAGCTGTTTTTT
v_call: TRBV5-1; clone_size: few; j_call: TRBJ2-7; d_call: .; cdr3_aa: CASSFGQHGHEQYF; cdr3_nt: TGCGCCAGCAGCTTTGGACAGCATGGACACGAGCAGTACTTC
v_call: TRBV29-1; clone_size: few; j_call: TRBJ2-2; d_call: TRBD2; cdr3_aa: CSVEYSGLAGGKYTGELFF; cdr3_nt: TGCAGCGTTGAATATTCGGGACTAGCGGGAGGGAAATACACCGGGGAGCTGTTTTTT
v_call: TRBV7-2; clone_size: .; j_call: TRBJ1-1; d_call: TRBD1; cdr3_aa: CASSHRTGDTEAFF; cdr3_nt: TGTGCCAGCAGCCATAGGACAGGGGACACTGAAGCTTTCTTT
v_call: TRBV6-5; clone_size: .; j_call: TRBJ2-7; d_call: .; cdr3_aa: CASSEGSPAYEQYF; cdr3_nt: TGTGCCAGCAGCGAGGGGAGCCCAGCCTACGAGCAGTACTTC
v_call: TRBV7-9; clone_size: .; j_call: TRBJ1-2; d_call: .; cdr3_aa: CASSGQLGYTF; cdr3_nt: TGTGCCAGCAGCGGACAGCTTGGCTACACCTTC
v_call: TRBV4-1; clone_size: few; j_call: TRBJ2-3; d_call: TRBD2; cdr3_aa: CASSRDMLAGATDTQYF; cdr3_nt: TGCGCCAGCAGCCGAGACATGCTAGCGGGAGCCACAGATACGCAGTATTTT
v_call: TRBV5-1; clone_size: few; j_call: TRBJ2-5; d_call: TRBD2; cdr3_aa: CASSPSGLANQETQYF; cdr3_nt: TGCGCCAGCAGCCCCTCGGGACTAGCGAACCAAGAGACCCAGTACTTC
v_call: TRBV2; clone_size: .; j_call: TRBJ2-1; d_call: TRBD2; cdr3_aa: CASSRRTSANNEQFF; cdr3_nt: TGTGCCAGCAGCCGCCGGACTAGCGCTAACAATGAGCAGTTCTTC
v_call: TRBV19; clone_size: few; j_call: TRBJ1-2; d_call: .; cdr3_aa: CASSIGVYYGYTF; cdr3_nt: TGTGCCAGTAGTATAGGAGTTTACTATGGCTACACCTTC
v_call: TRBV12-3/TRBV12-4; clone_size: .; j_call: TRBJ2-5; d_call: .; cdr3_aa: CASMDYQETQYF; cdr3_nt: TGTGCCAGCATGGATTACCAAGAGACCCAGTACTTC
v_call: TRBV6-2/TRBV6-3; clone_size: few; j_call: TRBJ2-3; d_call: TRBD1; cdr3_aa: CASSYPTGGTDTQYF; cdr3_nt: TGTGCCAGCAGTTACCCGACAGGGGGCACAGATACGCAGTATTTT
v_call: TRBV19; clone_size: .; j_call: TRBJ1-1; d_call: .; cdr3_aa: CASSISLNTEAFF; cdr3_nt: TGTGCCAGTAGTATTTCGTTGAACACTGAAGCTTTCTTT
v_call: TRBV20-1; clone_size: .; j_call: TRBJ2-1; d_call: .; cdr3_aa: CSAAGQSSYNEQFF; cdr3_nt: TGCAGTGCTGCGGGGCAATCCTCCTACAATGAGCAGTTCTTC
v_call: TRBV6-5; clone_size: many; j_call: TRBJ1-3; d_call: .; cdr3_aa: CASSYSRESLSGNTIYF; cdr3_nt: TGTGCCAGCAGTTACTCGCGGGAGTCCCTCTCTGGAAACACCATATATTTT
v_call: TRBV30; clone_size: .; j_call: TRBJ2-5; d_call: .; cdr3_aa: CAWSVGGLETQYF; cdr3_nt: TGTGCCTGGAGTGTAGGGGGGCTTGAGACCCAGTACTTC
v_call: TRBV12-3/TRBV12-4; clone_size: many; j_call: TRBJ2-3; d_call: .; cdr3_aa: CASDFGQNTDTQYF; cdr3_nt: TGTGCCAGCGACTTTGGACAGAACACAGATACGCAGTATTTT
v_call: TRBV30; clone_size: .; j_call: TRBJ2-7; d_call: .; cdr3_aa: CAWSSPHGGLALYEQYF; cdr3_nt: TGTGCCTGGAGTTCTCCCCATGGAGGGCTCGCACTCTACGAGCAGTACTTC
v_call: TRBV7-8; clone_size: .; j_call: TRBJ2-5; d_call: .; cdr3_aa: CASSLSYRVEETQYF; cdr3_nt: TGTGCCAGCAGCCTAAGCTATAGGGTCGAAGAGACCCAGTACTTC
v_call: TRBV7-3; clone_size: many; j_call: TRBJ2-7; d_call: .; cdr3_aa: CASSPDATGGYEQYF; cdr3_nt: TGTGCCAGCAGTCCGGACGCTACTGGTGGCTACGAGCAGTACTTC
v_call: TRBV9; clone_size: few; j_call: TRBJ2-5; d_call: .; cdr3_aa: CASSVGLSPGETQYF; cdr3_nt: TGTGCCAGCAGCGTCGGACTATCACCCGGGGAGACCCAGTACTTC
v_call: TRBV2; clone_size: .; j_call: TRBJ1-1; d_call: TRBD1; cdr3_aa: CASRTGGLEAFF; cdr3_nt: TGTGCCAGTCGGACAGGGGGCTTGGAAGCTTTCTTT
v_call: TRBV19; clone_size: few; j_call: TRBJ1-1; d_call: .; cdr3_aa: CASSMGWGTEAFF; cdr3_nt: TGTGCCAGTAGTATGGGCTGGGGCACTGAAGCTTTCTTT
v_call: TRBV4-2; clone_size: .; j_call: TRBJ2-7; d_call: .; cdr3_aa: CASSQPGVRHEQYF; cdr3_nt: TGTGCCAGCAGCCAACCGGGGGTTCGGCACGAGCAGTACTTC
v_call: TRBV12-3/TRBV12-4; clone_size: .; j_call: TRBJ1-1; d_call: .; cdr3_aa: CASSLVMNTEAFF; cdr3_nt: TGTGCCAGCAGTTTAGTAATGAACACTGAAGCTTTCTTT
v_call: TRBV6-6; clone_size: .; j_call: TRBJ2-3; d_call: .; cdr3_aa: CASRLGFTTDTQYF; cdr3_nt: TGTGCCAGCAGACTAGGGTTTACCACAGATACGCAGTATTTT
v_call: TRBV24-1; clone_size: .; j_call: TRBJ1-2; d_call: TRBD1; cdr3_aa: CATMDRSYGYTF; cdr3_nt: TGTGCCACCATGGACAGGTCCTATGGCTACACCTTC
v_call: TRBV6-5; clone_size: few; j_call: TRBJ2-3; d_call: TRBD2; cdr3_aa: CASRPTSGGARDTQYF; cdr3_nt: TGTGCCAGCAGGCCTACTAGCGGGGGGGCGAGGGATACGCAGTATTTT
v_call: TRBV6-2/TRBV6-3; clone_size: few; j_call: TRBJ1-4; d_call: .; cdr3_aa: CASSYPRSGNEKLFF; cdr3_nt: TGTGCCAGCAGTTACCCCAGGAGTGGTAATGAAAAACTGTTTTTT
v_call: TRBV29-1; clone_size: few; j_call: TRBJ2-5; d_call: .; cdr3_aa: CSVEDPHRIDRTRETQYF; cdr3_nt: TGCAGCGTTGAAGATCCCCACCGCATAGACAGGACCCGGGAGACCCAGTACTTC
v_call: TRBV15; clone_size: few; j_call: TRBJ2-5; d_call: .; cdr3_aa: CATSRPGQYQETQYF; cdr3_nt: TGTGCCACCAGCAGACCTGGACAGTACCAAGAGACCCAGTACTTC
v_call: TRBV15; clone_size: .; j_call: TRBJ2-7; d_call: .; cdr3_aa: CATSSETIGQHYEQYF; cdr3_nt: TGTGCCACCAGCAGTGAAACAATCGGACAGCACTACGAGCAGTACTTC
v_call: TRBV27; clone_size: few; j_call: TRBJ1-2; d_call: .; cdr3_aa: CASSLSGPINYGYTF; cdr3_nt: TGTGCCAGCAGTCTCAGCGGGCCGATTAACTATGGCTACACCTTC
v_call: TRBV6-1; clone_size: .; j_call: TRBJ2-7; d_call: .; cdr3_aa: CASSEGALSSYEQYF; cdr3_nt: TGTGCCAGCAGTGAGGGGGCGTTAAGCTCCTACGAGCAGTACTTC
v_call: TRBV3-1; clone_size: once; j_call: TRBJ2-3; d_call: .; cdr3_aa: CASSHYFKDTQYF; cdr3_nt: TGTGCCAGCAGCCATTACTTTAAGGATACGCAGTATTTT
v_call: TRBV29-1; clone_size: .; j_call: TRBJ1-1; d_call: .; cdr3_aa: CSVEDGIEAFF; cdr3_nt: TGCAGCGTTGAGGACGGAATTGAAGCTTTCTTT
v_call: TRBV4-3; clone_size: many; j_call: TRBJ2-3; d_call: TRBD2; cdr3_aa: CASSQARLAGGPDIDTQYF; cdr3_nt: TGCGCCAGCAGCCAAGCGAGACTAGCGGGAGGGCCTGATATCGATACGCAGTATTTT
v_call: TRBV25-1; clone_size: .; j_call: TRBJ1-3; d_call: .; cdr3_aa: CASSGGLGNTIYF; cdr3_nt: TGTGCCAGCAGTGGGGGGCTTGGAAACACCATATATTTT
v_call: TRBV27; clone_size: .; j_call: TRBJ2-7; d_call: TRBD1; cdr3_aa: CASTHSRTGAYEQYF; cdr3_nt: TGTGCCAGCACTCATTCCCGGACAGGGGCCTACGAGCAGTACTTC
v_call: TRBV29-1; clone_size: .; j_call: TRBJ2-7; d_call: TRBD2; cdr3_aa: CSVITGLAHEQYF; cdr3_nt: TGCAGCGTAATAACAGGACTAGCCCACGAGCAGTACTTC
v_call: TRBV9; clone_size: .; j_call: TRBJ2-3; d_call: TRBD2; cdr3_aa: CASSVEIAGGPDTQYF; cdr3_nt: TGTGCCAGCAGCGTAGAGATAGCGGGAGGGCCAGATACGCAGTATTTT
v_call: TRBV12-3/TRBV12-4; clone_size: many; j_call: TRBJ2-1; d_call: .; cdr3_aa: CASSYDNEQFF; cdr3_nt: TGTGCCAGCAGTTACGACAATGAGCAGTTCTTC
v_call: TRBV24-1; clone_size: .; j_call: TRBJ2-3; d_call: .; cdr3_aa: CATRDGSTDTQYF; cdr3_nt: TGTGCCACCAGGGATGGATCTACAGATACGCAGTATTTT
v_call: TRBV12-3/TRBV12-4; clone_size: .; j_call: TRBJ1-2; d_call: .; cdr3_aa: CASTPFPSGGTYGYTF; cdr3_nt: TGTGCCAGCACTCCCTTCCCCTCGGGGGGGACCTATGGCTACACCTTC